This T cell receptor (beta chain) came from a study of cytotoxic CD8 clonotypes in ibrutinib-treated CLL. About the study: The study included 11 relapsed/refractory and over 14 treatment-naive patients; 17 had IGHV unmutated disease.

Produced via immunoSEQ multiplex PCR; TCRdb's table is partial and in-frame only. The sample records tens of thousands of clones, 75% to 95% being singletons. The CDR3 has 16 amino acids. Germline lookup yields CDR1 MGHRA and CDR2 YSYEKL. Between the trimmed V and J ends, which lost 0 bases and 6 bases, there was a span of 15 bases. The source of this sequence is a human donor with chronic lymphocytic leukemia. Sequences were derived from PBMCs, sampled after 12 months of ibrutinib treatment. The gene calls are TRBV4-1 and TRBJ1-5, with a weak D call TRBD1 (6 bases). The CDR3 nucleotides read TGCGCCAGCAGCCAAGATAACACAGGGAGGGTTCAGCCCCAGCATTTT. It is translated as CASSQDNTGRVQPQHF.